What follows is one TCR beta chain and its context. The source of the sample is a study of long-term antiretroviral therapy in people with HIV. In germline, CDR1 is SGHDT, CDR2 YYEEEE. V dropped 2 bases and J dropped 4 bases, with 10 bases sitting between them. This CDR3 spans 14 amino acids. Runs used v3.0 of the immunoSEQ assay and were done at survey level. The protocol was immunoSEQ multiplex PCR, while the TCRdb copy is restricted to in-frame clones and leaves out a portion. The table shows roughly 15,000 clones, with more than 75% occurring only once. The receptor was isolated from a man between 35 and 55 years old with HIV. The sample consisted of unsorted PBMCs, taken 3.1 years after starting antiretroviral therapy. This chain uses TRBV5-6 with TRBJ1-5, with D perhaps TRBD1 (5 bases). For the CDR3, the DNA is TGTGCCAGCAGCTTTCAGGGCGAGAATCAGCCCCAGCATTTT. Translated, it gives CASSFQGENQPQHF.